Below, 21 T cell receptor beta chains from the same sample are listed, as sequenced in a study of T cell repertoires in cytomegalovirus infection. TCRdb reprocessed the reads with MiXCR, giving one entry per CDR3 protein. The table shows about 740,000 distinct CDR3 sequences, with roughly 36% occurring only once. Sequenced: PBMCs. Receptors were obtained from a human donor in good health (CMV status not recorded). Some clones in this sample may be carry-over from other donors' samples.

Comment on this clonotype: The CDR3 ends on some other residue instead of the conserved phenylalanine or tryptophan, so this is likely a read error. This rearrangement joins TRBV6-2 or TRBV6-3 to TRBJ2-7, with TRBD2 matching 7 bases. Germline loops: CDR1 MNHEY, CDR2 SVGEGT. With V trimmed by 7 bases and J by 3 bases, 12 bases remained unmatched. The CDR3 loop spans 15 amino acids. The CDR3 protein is CASTLGLADFYEQYL. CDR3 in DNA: TGTGCCAGCACCTTGGGGCTAGCGGATTTCTACGAGCAGTACTTG.

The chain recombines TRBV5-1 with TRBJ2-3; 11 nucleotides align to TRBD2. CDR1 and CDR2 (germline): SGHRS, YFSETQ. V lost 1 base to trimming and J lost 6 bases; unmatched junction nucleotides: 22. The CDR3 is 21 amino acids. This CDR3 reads CASSLSPTTRSTSGRFDTQYF. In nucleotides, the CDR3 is TGCGCCAGCAGCTTGTCACCCACTACTCGAAGTACTAGCGGGAGATTCGATACGCAGTATTTT.

CDR3 residues: CASKGLAGVLTGELFF. CDR3 bases: TGTGCCAGCAAGGGTCTAGCGGGAGTTCTCACCGGGGAGCTGTTTTTT. The chain employs TRBV2 and TRBJ2-2; 10 bases match TRBD2. Germline V lookup: CDR1 SNHLY, CDR2 FYNNEI. V lost 7 bases, J lost 4 bases, and 9 bases stayed unmatched. The CDR3 consists of 16 residues.

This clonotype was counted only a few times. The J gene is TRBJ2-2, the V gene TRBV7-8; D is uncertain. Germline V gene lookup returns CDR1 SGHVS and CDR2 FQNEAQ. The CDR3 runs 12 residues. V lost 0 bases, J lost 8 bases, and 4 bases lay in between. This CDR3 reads CASSLAKGELFF. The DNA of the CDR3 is TGTGCCAGCAGCTTAGCAAAGGGGGAGCTGTTTTTT.

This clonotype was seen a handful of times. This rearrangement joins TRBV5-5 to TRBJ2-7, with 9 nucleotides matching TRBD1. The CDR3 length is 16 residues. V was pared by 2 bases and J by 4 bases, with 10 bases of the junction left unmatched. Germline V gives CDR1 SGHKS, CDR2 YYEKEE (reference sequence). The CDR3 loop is CASSFRSGDRAYEQYF. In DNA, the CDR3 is TGTGCCAGCAGCTTTCGATCCGGGGACAGGGCGTACGAGCAGTACTTC.

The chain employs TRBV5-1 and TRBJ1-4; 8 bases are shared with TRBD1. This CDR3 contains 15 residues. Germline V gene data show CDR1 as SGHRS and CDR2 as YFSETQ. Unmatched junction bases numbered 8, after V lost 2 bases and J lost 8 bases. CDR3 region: CASSLHGQGAEKLFF. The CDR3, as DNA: TGCGCCAGCAGCTTACATGGACAGGGAGCCGAAAAACTGTTTTTT.

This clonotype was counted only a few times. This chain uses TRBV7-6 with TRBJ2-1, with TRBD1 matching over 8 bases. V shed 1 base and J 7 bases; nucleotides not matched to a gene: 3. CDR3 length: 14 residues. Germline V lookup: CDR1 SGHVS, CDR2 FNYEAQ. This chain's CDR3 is CASSLGTGNNEQFF. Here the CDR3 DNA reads TGTGCCAGCAGCTTAGGGACAGGGAATAATGAGCAGTTCTTC.

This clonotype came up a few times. The CDR3: CASSHIGELFF. CDR3 in DNA: TGTGCCAGCAGCCATATCGGGGAGCTGTTTTTT. The chain recombines TRBV11-2 with TRBJ2-2; D remains unclear. In germline, CDR1 is SGHAT, CDR2 FQNNGV. The V end lost 5 bases, the J end lost 7 bases, and 5 bases lay between the germline ends. CDR3 length: 11 amino acids.

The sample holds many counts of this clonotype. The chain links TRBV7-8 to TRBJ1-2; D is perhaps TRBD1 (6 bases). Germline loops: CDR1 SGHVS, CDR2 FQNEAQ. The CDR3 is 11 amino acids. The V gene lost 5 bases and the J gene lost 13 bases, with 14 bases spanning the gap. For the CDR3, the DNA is TGTGCCAGCAGCCTGGGGACAAATCCCACCTTC. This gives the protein CASSLGTNPTF.

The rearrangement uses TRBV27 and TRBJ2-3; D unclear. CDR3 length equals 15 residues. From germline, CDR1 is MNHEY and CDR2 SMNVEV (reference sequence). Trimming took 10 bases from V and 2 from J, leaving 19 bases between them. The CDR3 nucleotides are TGTGCCACCTTAGCCCGTCCAAGCCTCACAGATACGCAGTATTTT. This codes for CATLARPSLTDTQYF.

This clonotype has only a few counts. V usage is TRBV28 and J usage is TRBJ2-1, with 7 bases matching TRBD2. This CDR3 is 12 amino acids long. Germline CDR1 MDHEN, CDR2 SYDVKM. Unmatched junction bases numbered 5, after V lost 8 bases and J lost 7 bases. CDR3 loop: CASPGSGNEQFF. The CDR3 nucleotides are TGTGCCAGCCCTGGTAGCGGGAATGAGCAGTTCTTC.

CDR3 sequence reads: CSVPGQGINEQYF. CDR3 DNA sequence: TGCAGCGTTCCGGGACAGGGAATCAACGAGCAGTACTTC. The rearrangement links TRBV29-1 to TRBJ2-7, with TRBD1 matching over 9 bases. CDR3 length: 13 residues. Germline loops: CDR1 SQVTM, CDR2 ANQGSEA. The V segment lost 5 bases and the J segment 5 bases; nucleotides outside the gene matches: 7.

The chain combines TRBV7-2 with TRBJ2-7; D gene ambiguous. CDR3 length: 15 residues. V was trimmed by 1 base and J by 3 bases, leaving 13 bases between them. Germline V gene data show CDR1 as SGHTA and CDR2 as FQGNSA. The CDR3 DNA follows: TGTGCCAGCAGCTTAGAAGCGAAAACGTACTACGAGCAGTACTTC. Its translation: CASSLEAKTYYEQYF.

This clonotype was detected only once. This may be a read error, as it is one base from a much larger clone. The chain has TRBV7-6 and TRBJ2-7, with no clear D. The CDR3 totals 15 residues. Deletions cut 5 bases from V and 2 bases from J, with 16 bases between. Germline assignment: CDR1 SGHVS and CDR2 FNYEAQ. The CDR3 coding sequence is TGTGCCAGCAGCCCAAGGTCGCCAGACACCTACGAGCAGTACTTC. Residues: CASSPRSPDTYEQYF.

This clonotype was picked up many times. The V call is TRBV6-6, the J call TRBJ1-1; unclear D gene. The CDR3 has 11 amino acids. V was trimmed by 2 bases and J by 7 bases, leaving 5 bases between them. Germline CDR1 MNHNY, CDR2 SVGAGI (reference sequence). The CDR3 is CASSYPYEAFF. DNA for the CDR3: TGTGCCAGCAGTTACCCCTATGAAGCTTTCTTT.

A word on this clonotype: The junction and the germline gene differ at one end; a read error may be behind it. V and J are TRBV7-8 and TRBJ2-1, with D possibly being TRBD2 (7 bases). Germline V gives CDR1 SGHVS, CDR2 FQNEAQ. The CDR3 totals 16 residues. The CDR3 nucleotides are TGTTCCAGCAGCTTAGGGGCGGGGGCCTTTTACAATGAGCAGTTCTTC. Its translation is CSSSLGAGAFYNEQFF.

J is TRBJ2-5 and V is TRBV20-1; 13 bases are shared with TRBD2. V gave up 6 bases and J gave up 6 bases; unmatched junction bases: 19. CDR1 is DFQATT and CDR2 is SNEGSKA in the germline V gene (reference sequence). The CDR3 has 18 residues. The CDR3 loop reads CSAPPPGLAGSFTQTQYF. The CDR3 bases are TGCAGTGCCCCACCTCCGGGACTAGCGGGATCGTTCACCCAGACCCAGTACTTC.

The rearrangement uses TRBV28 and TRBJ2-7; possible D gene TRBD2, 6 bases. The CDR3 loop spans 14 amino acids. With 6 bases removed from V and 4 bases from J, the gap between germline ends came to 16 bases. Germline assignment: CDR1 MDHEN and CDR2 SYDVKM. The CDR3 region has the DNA TGTGCCAGCAGCCCTCCGGTGGGGGGTTACGAGCAGTACTTC. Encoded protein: CASSPPVGGYEQYF.

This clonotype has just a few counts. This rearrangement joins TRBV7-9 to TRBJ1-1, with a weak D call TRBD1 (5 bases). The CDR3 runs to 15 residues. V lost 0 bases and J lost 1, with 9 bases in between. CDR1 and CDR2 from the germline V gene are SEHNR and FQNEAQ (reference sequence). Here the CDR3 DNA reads TGTGCCAGCAGCTTAGCGCGTACAGGGAACACTGAAGCTTTCTTT. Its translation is CASSLARTGNTEAFF.

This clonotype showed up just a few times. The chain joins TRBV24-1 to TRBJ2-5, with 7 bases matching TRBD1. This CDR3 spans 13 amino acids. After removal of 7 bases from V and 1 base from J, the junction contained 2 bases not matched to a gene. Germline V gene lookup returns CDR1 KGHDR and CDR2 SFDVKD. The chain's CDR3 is CATRRTGQETQYF. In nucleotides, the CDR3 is TGTGCCACCAGGAGGACAGGCCAAGAGACCCAGTACTTC.

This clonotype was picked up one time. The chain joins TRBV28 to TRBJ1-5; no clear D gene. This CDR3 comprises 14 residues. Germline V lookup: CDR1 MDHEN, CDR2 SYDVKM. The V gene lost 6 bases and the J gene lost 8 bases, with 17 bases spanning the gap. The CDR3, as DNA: TGTGCCAGCAGCACTGGGCAGTCTGGGAAGCCCCAGCATTTT. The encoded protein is CASSTGQSGKPQHF.